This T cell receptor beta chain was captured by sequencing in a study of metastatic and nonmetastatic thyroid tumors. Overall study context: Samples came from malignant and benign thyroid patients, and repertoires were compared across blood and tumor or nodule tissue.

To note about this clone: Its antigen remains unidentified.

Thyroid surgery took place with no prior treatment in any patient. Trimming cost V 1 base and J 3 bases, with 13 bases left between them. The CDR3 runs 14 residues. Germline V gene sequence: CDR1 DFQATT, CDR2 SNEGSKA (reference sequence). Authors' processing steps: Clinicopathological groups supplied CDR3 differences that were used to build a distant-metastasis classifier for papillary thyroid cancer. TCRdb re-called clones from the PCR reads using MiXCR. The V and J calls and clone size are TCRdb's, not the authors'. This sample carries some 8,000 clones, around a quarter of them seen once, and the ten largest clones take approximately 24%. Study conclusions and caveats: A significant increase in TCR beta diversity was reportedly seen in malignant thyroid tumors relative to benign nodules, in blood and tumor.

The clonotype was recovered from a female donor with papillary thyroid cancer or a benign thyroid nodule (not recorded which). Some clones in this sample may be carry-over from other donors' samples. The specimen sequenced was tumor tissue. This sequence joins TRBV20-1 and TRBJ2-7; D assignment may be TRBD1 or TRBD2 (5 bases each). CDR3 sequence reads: CSARGTGPNYEQYF. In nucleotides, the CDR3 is TGCAGTGCTAGAGGTACGGGACCCAACTACGAGCAGTACTTC.